The rows below give T cell receptor beta chains drawn from one sample of a study of OX40 agonist ivuxolimab in advanced cancers. Produced via immunoSEQ multiplex PCR; TCRdb's table is partial and in-frame only. The data hold under 85,000 clones, with approximately 91% observed a single time. The sequenced sample was CD4+ or CD8+ T cells sorted from blood, obtained in a trial of the OX40 agonist ivuxolimab. The receptor source for this set is an adult with an advanced solid tumor such as melanoma, head and neck, liver or kidney cancer. Both conserved end residues are part of each CDR3. Some rows have no size entry. The others give once, few or many, or a class for an expanded clone.

V: TRBV6-5
J: TRBJ1-5
size: NA
CDR3: CASSWAGNQPQHF

V: TRBV19
J: TRBJ2-3
size: NA
CDR3: CASSIQGSTDTQYF

V: TRBV28
J: TRBJ2-1
size: NA
CDR3: CASKQGPSYNEQFF

V: TRBV11-1
J: TRBJ1-4
size: NA
CDR3: CASSLNEKLFF

V: TRBV5-1
J: TRBJ2-2
size: NA
CDR3: CASSEEKPVPGELFF

V: TRBV6-5
J: TRBJ2-1
size: NA
CDR3: CASRGTSGYNEQFF

V: TRBV19
J: TRBJ2-1
size: NA
CDR3: CASSIGSARSYNEQFF

V: TRBV18
J: TRBJ1-1
size: NA
CDR3: CASSRPNGATEAFF

V: TRBV5-1
J: TRBJ1-4
size: few
CDR3: CASSRDSNEKLFF

V: TRBV6-5
J: TRBJ1-2
size: few
CDR3: CASSYSRTGGYGYTF

V: TRBV19
J: TRBJ1-3
size: NA
CDR3: CASSVQLSGNTIYF

V: TRBV19
J: TRBJ2-3
size: NA
CDR3: CASSADSYDTQYF

V: TRBV4-1
J: TRBJ2-5
size: NA
CDR3: CASSLTGVIETQYF

V: TRBV19
J: TRBJ1-1
size: NA
CDR3: CASSFRDRVPNTEAFF

V: TRBV7-8
J: TRBJ1-5
size: NA
CDR3: CASSSQGTNQPQHF

V: TRBV6-5
J: TRBJ2-7
size: NA
CDR3: CASSSRQEWGEQYF

V: TRBV19
J: TRBJ1-6
size: NA
CDR3: CASTTDYNSPLHF

V: TRBV27
J: TRBJ2-7
size: NA
CDR3: CASSYLRGSSYEQYF

V: TRBV27
J: TRBJ2-1
size: NA
CDR3: CASSFLSGRYEQFF

V: TRBV27
J: TRBJ2-7
size: once
CDR3: CASSLGRDREGYEQYF